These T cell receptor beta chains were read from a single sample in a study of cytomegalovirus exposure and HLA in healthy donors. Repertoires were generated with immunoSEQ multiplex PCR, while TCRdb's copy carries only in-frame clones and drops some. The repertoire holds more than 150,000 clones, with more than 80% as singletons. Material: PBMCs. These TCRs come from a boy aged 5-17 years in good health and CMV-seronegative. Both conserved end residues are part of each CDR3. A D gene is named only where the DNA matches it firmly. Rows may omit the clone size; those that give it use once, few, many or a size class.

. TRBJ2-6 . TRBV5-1 CASSSPKQGSGANVLTF TGCGCCAGCAGCTCCCCCAAACAGGGCTCTGGGGCCAACGTCCTGACTTTC
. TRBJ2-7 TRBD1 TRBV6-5 CASSITGTGGFEQYF TGTGCCAGCAGCATTACTGGGACAGGGGGCTTCGAGCAGTACTTC
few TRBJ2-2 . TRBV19 CASRPHSGQNTGELFF TGTGCCAGTAGGCCTCATAGCGGCCAGAACACCGGGGAGCTGTTTTTT
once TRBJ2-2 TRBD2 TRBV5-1 CASSLWGSGAANTGELFF TGCGCCAGCAGCTTGTGGGGTAGCGGGGCAGCGAACACCGGGGAGCTGTTTTTT
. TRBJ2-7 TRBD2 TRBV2 CASSEGGGATYEQYF TGTGCCAGCAGTGAGGGCGGGGGGGCGACCTACGAGCAGTACTTC
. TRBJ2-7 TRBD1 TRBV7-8 CASSPGDRDYEQYF TGTGCCAGCAGCCCGGGGGACAGGGATTACGAGCAGTACTTC
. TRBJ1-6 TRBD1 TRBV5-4 CASTAKPGQDNSPLHF TGTGCCAGCACCGCTAAACCGGGACAGGATAATTCACCCCTCCACTTT
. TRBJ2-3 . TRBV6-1 CASSEALGAGPTDTQYF TGTGCCAGCAGTGAAGCGCTCGGAGCGGGCCCCACAGATACGCAGTATTTT
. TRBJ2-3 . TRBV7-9 CASSLVGGRADTQYF TGTGCCAGCAGCTTAGTGGGGGGGCGCGCAGATACGCAGTATTTT
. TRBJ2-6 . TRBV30 CAWSSPAGANVLTF TGTGCCTGGAGTTCCCCCGCTGGGGCCAACGTCCTGACTTTC
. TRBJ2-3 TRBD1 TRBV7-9 CASSPGTGSADTQYF TGTGCCAGCAGCCCGGGGACAGGGAGTGCAGATACGCAGTATTTT
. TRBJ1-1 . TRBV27 CASSLVGSKTEAFF TGTGCCAGCAGTTTAGTGGGGAGTAAGACTGAAGCTTTCTTT
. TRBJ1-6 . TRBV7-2 CASSLEAGGINYNSPLHF TGTGCCAGCAGCTTAGAGGCAGGTGGAATTAACTATAATTCACCCCTCCACTTT
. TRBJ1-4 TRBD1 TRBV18 CASSQQGGHEKLFF TGTGCCAGCTCACAACAGGGGGGACACGAAAAACTGTTTTTT
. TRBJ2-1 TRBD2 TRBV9 CASSVDPTAGDLEYNEQFF TGTGCCAGCAGCGTAGATCCCACGGCGGGAGACTTGGAGTACAATGAGCAGTTCTTC
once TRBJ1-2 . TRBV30 CAWSARAGGGYTF TGTGCCTGGAGTGCCCGCGCGGGTGGGGGCTACACCTTC
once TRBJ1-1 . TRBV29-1 CSLPAEGNTEAFF TGCAGCCTCCCCGCGGAAGGGAACACTGAAGCTTTCTTT
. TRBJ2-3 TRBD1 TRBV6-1 CASSQDRANTDTQYF TGTGCCAGCAGCCAGGACAGGGCTAACACAGATACGCAGTATTTT
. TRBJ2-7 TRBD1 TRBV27 CASSLGRGLYEQYF TGTGCCAGCAGTTTAGGCAGGGGGCTCTACGAGCAGTACTTC
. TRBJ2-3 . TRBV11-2 CASSFRGRENTDTQYF TGTGCCAGCAGCTTCCGGGGTCGGGAAAACACAGATACGCAGTATTTT
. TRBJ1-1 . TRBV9 CASSGARENTEAFF TGTGCCAGCAGCGGTGCGAGGGAGAACACTGAAGCTTTCTTT
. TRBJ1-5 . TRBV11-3 CASSHGGGSNQPQHF TGTGCCAGCAGCCACGGGGGAGGGAGCAATCAGCCCCAGCATTTT
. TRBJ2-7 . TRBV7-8 CASRGENFYEQYF TGTGCCAGCAGGGGAGAGAATTTCTACGAGCAGTACTTC
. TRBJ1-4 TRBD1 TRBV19 CASTTPRGRGRGDEKLFF TGTGCCAGTACCACCCCCAGGGGCAGGGGGCGCGGTGATGAAAAACTGTTTTTT
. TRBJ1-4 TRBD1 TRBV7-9 CASSGGQENEKLFF TGTGCCAGCAGTGGGGGACAGGAGAATGAAAAACTGTTTTTT
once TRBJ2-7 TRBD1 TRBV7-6 CASSIRQGAYEQYF TGTGCCAGCAGCATCCGACAGGGGGCCTACGAGCAGTACTTC
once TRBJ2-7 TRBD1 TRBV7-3 CASSRTGSSYEQYF TGTGCCAGCAGCCGGACAGGGAGCTCCTACGAGCAGTACTTC
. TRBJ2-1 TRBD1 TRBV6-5 CASSPTGSSYNEQFF TGTGCCAGCAGCCCGACAGGGAGCTCCTACAATGAGCAGTTCTTC
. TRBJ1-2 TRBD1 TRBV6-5 CASRRDRTNYGYTF TGTGCCAGCAGGCGGGACAGGACTAACTATGGCTACACCTTC
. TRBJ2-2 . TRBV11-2 CASSLKGGGGGELFF TGTGCCAGCAGCCTAAAAGGGGGGGGAGGCGGGGAGCTGTTTTTT
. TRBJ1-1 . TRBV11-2 CASSSPQGYPLLDTEAFF TGTGCCAGCAGCTCCCCCCAGGGGTACCCCCTCCTGGACACTGAAGCTTTCTTT
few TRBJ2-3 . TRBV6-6 CASSYIADTQYF TGTGCCAGCAGTTACATCGCAGATACGCAGTATTTT
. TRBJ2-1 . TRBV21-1 CASSKCRKGRTYNEQFF TGTGCCAGCAGCAAATGCCGAAAAGGGAGGACCTACAATGAGCAGTTCTTC
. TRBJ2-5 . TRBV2 CASSEGQEETQYF TGTGCCAGCAGTGAAGGGCAGGAAGAGACCCAGTACTTC
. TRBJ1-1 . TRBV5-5 CASSLDPGRDTEAFF TGTGCCAGCAGCTTGGATCCCGGGAGGGACACTGAAGCTTTCTTT
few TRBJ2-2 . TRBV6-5 CASSRTEYTGELFF TGTGCCAGCAGTCGGACAGAATACACCGGGGAGCTGTTTTTT
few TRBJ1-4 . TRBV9 CASSADSHEKLFF TGTGCCAGCAGCGCCGACAGTCATGAAAAACTGTTTTTT
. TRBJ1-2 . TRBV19 CASSPRSGGAENYGYTF TGTGCCAGTAGTCCTAGGTCCGGTGGGGCGGAGAACTATGGCTACACCTTC
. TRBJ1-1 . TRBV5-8 CASSLEQGSLTEAFF TGTGCCAGCAGCTTGGAACAGGGTAGTTTGACTGAAGCTTTCTTT
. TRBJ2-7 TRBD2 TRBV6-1 CASSEGAGAPHEQYF TGTGCCAGCAGTGAAGGAGCGGGGGCCCCCCACGAGCAGTACTTC
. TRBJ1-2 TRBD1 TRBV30 CACIGDRANGYTF TGTGCCTGCATTGGAGACAGGGCTAATGGCTACACCTTC
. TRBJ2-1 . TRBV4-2 CASSHQGKAYNNEQFF TGTGCCAGCAGCCATCAGGGAAAGGCTTACAACAATGAGCAGTTCTTC
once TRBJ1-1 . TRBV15 CATQGHSGRDTEAFF TGTGCCACCCAAGGACATTCAGGGAGGGACACTGAAGCTTTCTTT
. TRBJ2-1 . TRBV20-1 CSAASSNEQFF TGCAGTGCTGCTAGCAGCAATGAGCAGTTCTTC
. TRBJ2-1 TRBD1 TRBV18 CASSVGQGLNEQFF TGTGCCAGCTCCGTGGGACAGGGTCTCAATGAGCAGTTCTTC
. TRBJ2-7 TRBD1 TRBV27 CASSVYRDRDTQYF TGTGCCAGCAGTGTCTACCGGGACAGGGATACACAGTACTTC
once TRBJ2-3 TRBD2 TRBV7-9 CASSPPWTSLDTQYF TGTGCCAGCAGCCCCCCCTGGACTAGCCTCGATACGCAGTATTTT
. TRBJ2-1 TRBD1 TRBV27 CASSSYQRTGGYEQFF TGTGCCAGCAGTTCCTACCAGCGGACAGGGGGCTATGAGCAGTTCTTC
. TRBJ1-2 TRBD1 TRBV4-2 CASSQDPPWTGLDYGYTF TGTGCCAGCAGCCAAGATCCACCTTGGACAGGGTTGGACTATGGCTACACCTTC
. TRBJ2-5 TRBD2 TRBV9 CASSVGGGQETQYF TGTGCCAGCAGCGTAGGCGGGGGGCAAGAGACCCAGTACTTC
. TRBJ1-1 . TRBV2 CASRYSGRTEAFF TGTGCCAGCAGATACAGCGGGAGAACTGAAGCTTTCTTT
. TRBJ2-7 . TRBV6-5 CASSYWQGYEQYF TGTGCCAGCAGTTACTGGCAGGGCTACGAGCAGTACTTC
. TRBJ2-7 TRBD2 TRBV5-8 CASSSLAGGPYEQYF TGTGCCAGCAGCTCGCTAGCGGGGGGCCCCTACGAGCAGTACTTC
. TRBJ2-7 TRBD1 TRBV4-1 CASSLGQGLYEQYF TGCGCCAGCAGCCTTGGACAGGGGTTATACGAGCAGTACTTC
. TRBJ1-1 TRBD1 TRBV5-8 CASSLGFFGQGTAEAFF TGTGCCAGCAGCTTGGGGTTTTTCGGACAGGGTACGGCTGAAGCTTTCTTT
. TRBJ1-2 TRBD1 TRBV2 CASSRSFGTDYGYTF TGTGCCAGCAGCCGGTCCTTCGGGACAGACTATGGCTACACCTTC
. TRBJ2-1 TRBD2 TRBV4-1 CASSHLTGLAIHNEQFF TGCGCCAGCAGCCACCTGACGGGACTAGCGATCCACAATGAGCAGTTCTTC